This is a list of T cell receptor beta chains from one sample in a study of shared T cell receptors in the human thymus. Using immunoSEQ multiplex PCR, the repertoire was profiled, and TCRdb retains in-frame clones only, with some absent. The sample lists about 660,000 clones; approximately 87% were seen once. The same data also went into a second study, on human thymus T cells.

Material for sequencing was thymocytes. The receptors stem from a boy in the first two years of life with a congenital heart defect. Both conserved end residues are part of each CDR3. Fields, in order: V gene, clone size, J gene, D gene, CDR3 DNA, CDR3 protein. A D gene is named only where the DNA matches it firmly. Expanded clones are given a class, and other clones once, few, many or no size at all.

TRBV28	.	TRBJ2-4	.	TGTGCCAGTGGGCAGGGGGGAGAGGCCAAAAACATTCAGTACTTC	CASGQGGEAKNIQYF
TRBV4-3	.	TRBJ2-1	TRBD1	TGCGCCAGCAGCCAAGAACACGGGGACAGGGGTCCCTACAATGAGCAGTTCTTC	CASSQEHGDRGPYNEQFF
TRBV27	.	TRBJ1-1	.	TGTGCCAGCAGTTACAGGGAGAGGATGACTGAAGCTTTCTTT	CASSYRERMTEAFF
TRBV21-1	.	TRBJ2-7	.	TGTGCCAGCAGCAAATCGGACAGGGGGCTTCGGTACTTC	CASSKSDRGLRYF
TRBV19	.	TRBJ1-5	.	TGTGCCAGTAGTATACCCCCGGGCAGGGGATTCAATCAGCCCCAGCATTTT	CASSIPPGRGFNQPQHF
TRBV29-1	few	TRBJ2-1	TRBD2	TGCAGCGTTGGGTTGGGGGGAGGGGTTCCCTACAATGAGCAGTTCTTC	CSVGLGGGVPYNEQFF
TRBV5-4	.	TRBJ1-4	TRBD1	TGTGCCAGCAGGAAGGGTCCGACAGGGACGGGTGAAAAACTGTTTTTT	CASRKGPTGTGEKLFF
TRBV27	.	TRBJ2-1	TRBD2	TGTGCCAGCAGTCCTAGCGGGAGGGCGAACCGAAGCTCCTACAATGAGCAGTTCTTC	CASSPSGRANRSSYNEQFF
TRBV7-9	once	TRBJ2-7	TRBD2	TGTGCCAGCAGCTTAGTACTAGCGGGGGGCGCATACTCCTACGAGCAGTACTTC	CASSLVLAGGAYSYEQYF
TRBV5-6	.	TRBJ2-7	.	TGTGCCAGCAGCTTGGTGACTAGTTTAGTGTACGAGCAGTACTTC	CASSLVTSLVYEQYF
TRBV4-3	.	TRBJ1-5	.	TGCGCCAGCAGCCAAGATCCTTACAACTACAATCAGCCCCAGCATTTT	CASSQDPYNYNQPQHF
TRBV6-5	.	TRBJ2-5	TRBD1	TGTGCCAGCAGTAAAATGGGCGGACAGGGCGAGACCCAGTACTTC	CASSKMGGQGETQYF
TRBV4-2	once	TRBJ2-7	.	TGTGCCAGCAGCCAAGATTGGGCGGGTGAGCAGTACTTC	CASSQDWAGEQYF
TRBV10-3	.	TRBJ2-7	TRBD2	TGTGCCATCAGTGAGGGGAGCGGGGCGGGTTTAGGGCAGTACTTC	CAISEGSGAGLGQYF
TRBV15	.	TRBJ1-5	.	TGTGCCACCAGCCAACCAGATCAGCCCCAGCATTTT	CATSQPDQPQHF
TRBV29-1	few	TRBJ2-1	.	TGCAGCGTTGTTCCCCGCGGACAGTTTTACAATGAGCAGTTCTTC	CSVVPRGQFYNEQFF
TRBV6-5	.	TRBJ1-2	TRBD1	TGTGCCAGCAGTCCACAGGGGAGGCATAACTATGGCTACACCTTC	CASSPQGRHNYGYTF
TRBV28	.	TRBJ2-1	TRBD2	TGTGCCAGCAGTCCGGGACTAGGCTGGACCTACAATGAGCAGTTCTTC	CASSPGLGWTYNEQFF
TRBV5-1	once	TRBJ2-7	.	TGCGCCAGCAGCTTGGAACTAGCCTCCGACTACGAGCAGTACTTC	CASSLELASDYEQYF
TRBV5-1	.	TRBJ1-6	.	TGCGCCAGCAGCGAGCTGAGCTCCTATAATTCACCCCTCCACTTT	CASSELSSYNSPLHF
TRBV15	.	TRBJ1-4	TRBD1	TGTGCCACCAGCAGGGACAGGGGGCGCGGGAATGAAAAACTGTTTTTT	CATSRDRGRGNEKLFF
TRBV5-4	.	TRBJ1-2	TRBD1	TGTGCCAGCAGCTGGGACAGGAGTAAGGGCTACACCTTC	CASSWDRSKGYTF
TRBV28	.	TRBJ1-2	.	TGTGCCAGCAGTCCATCCCGGGGAACGATCTATGGCTACACCTTC	CASSPSRGTIYGYTF
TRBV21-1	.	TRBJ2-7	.	TGTGCCAGCAGACTGACTAGCGGGAGAACCGGCCACGAGCAGTACTTC	CASRLTSGRTGHEQYF
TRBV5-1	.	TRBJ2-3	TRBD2	TGCGCCAGCAGCGGGGGGCGGCTAGCGGGGGGAGATACGCAGTATTTT	CASSGGRLAGGDTQYF
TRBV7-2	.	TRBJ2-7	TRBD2	TGTGCCAGCAGCTTAGGACTAGCGGGGGGTGGTGGCGAGCAGTACTTC	CASSLGLAGGGGEQYF
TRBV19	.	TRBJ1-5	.	TGTGCCAGTAGTATAGTTAACAATCAGCCCCAGCATTTT	CASSIVNNQPQHF
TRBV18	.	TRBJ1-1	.	TGTGCCAGCTCACCACCAAACACCTTCTTCACAGGGAACACTGAAGCTTTCTTT	CASSPPNTFFTGNTEAFF
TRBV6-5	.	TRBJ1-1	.	TGTGCCAGCAGTTACTTCGGTTCTGAAGCTTTCTTT	CASSYFGSEAFF
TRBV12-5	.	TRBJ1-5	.	TGTGCTAGTGGTTTGAGTAAGCCCAGGGACAATCAGCCCCAGCATTTT	CASGLSKPRDNQPQHF